This T cell receptor (beta chain) was sequenced during a study of cytomegalovirus exposure and HLA in healthy donors. PCR employed 60 Vbeta and 13 Jbeta primers. Study processing details: Some 11 million of the 80 million or so unique TCR beta chains counted in a later analysis were shared. The table came from immunoSEQ multiplex PCR; TCRdb's copy has only in-frame clones and leaves some out. V and J calls and clone size are given by that table; D and trimming were obtained from the DNA. The data contain 100,000 to 150,000 clones, approximately 72% of them singletons. In its sample, this clone was seen a few times. Its antigen is as yet unknown. Germline-derived CDR1 and CDR2 are SGHDT and YYEEEE. CDR3 size: 13 residues. Trimming removed 4 bases from V and 0 bases from J, with 8 bases in between. The study, taken as a whole, reports: In vitro assays verified that three CMV-associated chains recognized CMV antigens specifically.

The chain is built from TRBV5-6 and TRBJ2-7, with D maybe TRBD1 (6 bases). The clonotype originates from a human donor in good health. Specimen: PBMCs. The CDR3 here is CASSGGGSYEQYF. In DNA, the CDR3 is TGTGCCAGCAGCGGGGGCGGCTCCTACGAGCAGTACTTC.